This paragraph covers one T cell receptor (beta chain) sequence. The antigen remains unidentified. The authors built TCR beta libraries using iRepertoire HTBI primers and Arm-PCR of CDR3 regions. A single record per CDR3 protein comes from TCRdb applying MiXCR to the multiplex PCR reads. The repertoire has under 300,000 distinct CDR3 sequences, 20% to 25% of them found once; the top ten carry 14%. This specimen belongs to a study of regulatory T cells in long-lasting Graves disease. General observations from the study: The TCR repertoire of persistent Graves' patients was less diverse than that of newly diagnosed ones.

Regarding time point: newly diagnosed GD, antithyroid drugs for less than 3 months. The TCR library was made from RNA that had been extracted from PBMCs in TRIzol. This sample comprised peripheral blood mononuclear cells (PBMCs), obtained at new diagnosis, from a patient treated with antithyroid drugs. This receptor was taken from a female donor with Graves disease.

CDR3 nucleotides: TGTGCCTGGAGCGGGGGCTCTGGGGCCAACGTCCTGACTTTC. Its translation is CAWSGGSGANVLTF. The chain has TRBV30 and TRBJ2-6, with TRBD2 as a possible D gene (6 bases). The CDR3 spans 14 residues. The germline V gene encodes CDR1 GTSNPN and CDR2 SVGIG (reference sequence). V shed 3 bases and J shed 0 bases, with 6 bases lying between them.